The 18 T cell receptor beta chains reported below all come from one sample, sequenced in a study of blood T cells in healthy people across ages. It was with a sample-barcoded 5' primer and a J-beta primer mix that a second PCR of roughly 7 to 12 cycles was run. TCRdb reanalysed the 5' RACE reads using MiXCR and keeps one entry per CDR3 protein. The sample has around 1.5 million distinct CDR3 sequences; roughly a third are singletons. Material: blood. The receptors were sampled from a woman under 40 in good health.

The chain couples TRBV20-1 to TRBJ2-5, with TRBD2 as a possible D gene (5 bases). The V gene lost 5 bases and the J gene lost 7 bases, with 14 bases spanning the gap. Germline assignment: CDR1 DFQATT and CDR2 SNEGSKA (reference sequence). The CDR3 is 12 residues long. CDR3 in DNA: TGCAGTGCTGGAACTAGATTTGGGACCCAGTACTTC. Residues: CSAGTRFGTQYF.

This clonotype appeared once. V usage is TRBV12-3 or TRBV12-4 and J usage is TRBJ1-1; D is uncertain. The CDR3 covers 15 residues. Trimming left V 4 bases short and J 5 bases short, with 17 bases between. The CDR3 sequence is CASSSGRRGWTEAFF. For the CDR3, the DNA is TGTGCCAGCAGTTCAGGACGACGCGGGTGGACTGAAGCTTTCTTT.

This clonotype has just a few counts. The genes are TRBV7-9 and TRBJ2-5; the match to TRBD1 covers 7 bases. Losses at the gene ends were 5 bases for V and 4 bases for J; bases not matched to a gene: 7. Germline values: CDR1 SEHNR, CDR2 FQNEAQ (reference sequence). The CDR3 spans 14 residues. This chain's CDR3 is CASSPLGTAETQYF. In nucleotides, the CDR3 is TGTGCCAGCAGCCCGTTGGGGACAGCAGAGACCCAGTACTTC. The entire variable domain, with the rest obtained from reference TRBV7-9 and TRBJ2-5, is as follows: DTGVSQNPRHKITKRGQNVTFRCDPISEHNRLYWYRQTLGQGPEFLTYFQNEAQLEKSRLLSDRFSAERPKGSFSTLEIQRTEQGDSAMYLCASSPLGTAETQYFGPGTRLLVL.

The chain recombines TRBV20-1 with TRBJ2-3, with D possibly being TRBD2 (5 bases). CDR3 length: 14 amino acids. Germline CDR1 reads DFQATT; CDR2 reads SNEGSKA (reference sequence). V shed 3 bases and J shed 3 bases, with 13 bases lying between them. CDR3: CSARASGRTDTQYF. The CDR3 region has the DNA TGCAGTGCTAGGGCGTCGGGAAGGACAGATACGCAGTATTTT.

This clonotype was detected many times. The chain has TRBV15 and TRBJ1-5; unclear D gene. The V gene's germline CDR1 is LNHNV and CDR2 YYDKDF (reference sequence). Trimming took 0 bases from V and 0 from J, leaving 6 bases between them. The CDR3 consists of 15 residues. CDR3 loop: CATSRDGDSNQPQHF. DNA of the CDR3: TGTGCCACCAGCAGAGACGGGGATAGCAATCAGCCCCAGCATTTT.

The V call is TRBV11-1, the J call TRBJ2-5; 8 positions agree with TRBD1. J was trimmed by 9 bases and V by 5 bases; bases with no gene match: 8. The CDR3 consists of 13 residues. Germline values: CDR1 SGHAT, CDR2 FQDESV (reference sequence). CDR3 sequence reads: CASSPPGQGSQYF. DNA for the CDR3: TGTGCCAGCAGCCCCCCTGGACAGGGCTCCCAGTACTTC.

The V gene is TRBV6-1, the J gene TRBJ2-2, with D perhaps matching TRBD1 or TRBD2 (6 bases each). Germline V lookup: CDR1 MNHNS, CDR2 SASEGT. The CDR3 covers 16 residues. V dropped 2 bases and J dropped 4 bases, with 14 bases sitting between them. CDR3 loop: CASSEIGGTSTGELFF. The CDR3 nucleotides are TGTGCCAGCAGTGAAATTGGCGGGACATCCACCGGGGAGCTGTTTTTT.

This clonotype appeared a few times. The chain is built from TRBV20-1 and TRBJ1-6; D remains unclear. With 5 bases removed from V and 7 bases from J, the gap between germline ends came to 12 bases. This CDR3 spans 13 amino acids. CDR1 is DFQATT and CDR2 is SNEGSKA in the germline V gene (reference sequence). The CDR3 DNA follows: TGCAGTGCTGCCCAGAGAATCAATTCACCCCTCCACTTT. Protein product: CSAAQRINSPLHF.

To note about this clonotype: A junction boundary mismatches the germline segment, possibly from a read error. V is TRBV4-1 and J is TRBJ2-7; the D call may be TRBD1 or TRBD2 (7 bases each). The CDR3 sequence is 15 residues long. Per the germline V gene, CDR1 is MGHRA and CDR2 is YSYEKL. CDR3 DNA: TGCACCAGCAGCCAAGATCGGGGGGCAGGGGGCGAGCAGTACTTC. This sequence encodes CTSSQDRGAGGEQYF.

The sample holds one count of this clonotype. The chain recombines TRBV15 with TRBJ1-2, with 8 positions matching TRBD1. CDR1 is LNHNV, CDR2 YYDKDF, per germline (reference sequence). V was pared by 5 bases and J by 8 bases, with 7 bases of the junction left unmatched. CDR3 length equals 13 residues. This CDR3 is CATSADRVGGYTF. Here the CDR3 DNA reads TGTGCCACCAGCGCGGACAGGGTAGGGGGCTACACCTTC.

This chain joins TRBV28 and TRBJ2-7, with D possibly being TRBD1 or TRBD2 (6 bases each). The germline V gene has CDR1 MDHEN and CDR2 SYDVKM. The CDR3 spans 16 residues. Trimming took off 2 bases at V and 3 bases at J, with 17 bases between the two ends. CDR3 amino acids: CASSLLLGRGGYEQYF. The DNA of the CDR3 is TGTGCCAGCAGTTTACTTTTGGGCAGGGGAGGCTACGAGCAGTACTTC. The full variable domain, its missing parts supplied by reference TRBV28 and TRBJ2-7, is DVKVTQSSRYLVKRTGEKVFLECVQDMDHENMFWYRQDPGLGLRLIYFSYDVKMKEKGDIPEGYSVSREKKERFSLILESASTNQTSMYLCASSLLLGRGGYEQYFGPGTRLTVT.

The J gene is TRBJ1-1, the V gene TRBV2; TRBD1 might be the D (5 bases). V was pared by 8 bases and J by 1 base, with 14 bases between. Germline CDR1 is SNHLY and CDR2 is FYNNEI. CDR3 length: 14 residues. CDR3 in DNA: TGTGCCAGCCGAGGACATCTCTCGAACACTGAAGCTTTCTTT. Translation gives CASRGHLSNTEAFF.

J is TRBJ2-7 and V is TRBV28; TRBD2 matches 7 bases. Germline assignment: CDR1 MDHEN and CDR2 SYDVKM. There are 14 residues in the CDR3. V gave up 4 bases and J gave up 1 base; unmatched junction bases: 4. The CDR3 loop reads CASSSGGESYEQYF. The CDR3 region has the DNA TGTGCCAGCAGTTCGGGGGGAGAGTCCTACGAGCAGTACTTC.

This clonotype has just a few counts. CDR3 sequence reads: CASSFPSRGEQFF. The CDR3 bases are TGTGCCAGCAGCTTTCCGTCAAGGGGTGAGCAGTTCTTC. The V and J genes are TRBV12-1 and TRBJ2-1. TRBV12-1 is listed as a pseudogene. The length of the CDR3 is 13 residues.

The genes are TRBV5-1 and TRBJ2-7, with D perhaps matching TRBD1 (5 bases). Between the trimmed V and J ends, which lost 4 bases and 4 bases, there was a span of 9 bases. Germline V gives CDR1 SGHRS, CDR2 YFSETQ. CDR3 length equals 12 residues. CDR3 nucleotide sequence: TGCGCCAGCAGCACCCCAGGGTACGAGCAGTACTTC. It is translated as CASSTPGYEQYF. The complete variable domain, with remaining parts taken from reference TRBV5-1 and TRBJ2-7, reads KAGVTQTPRYLIKTRGQQVTLSCSPISGHRSVSWYQQTPGQGLQFLFEYFSETQRNKGNFPGRFSGRQFSNSRSEMNVSTLELGDSALYLCASSTPGYEQYFGPGTRLTVT.

This clonotype was counted a single time. The chain uses TRBV10-3 and TRBJ2-3, with D hard to call. The V gene lost 8 bases and the J gene lost 4 bases, with 16 bases spanning the gap. The CDR3 covers 14 residues. Germline V gene sequence: CDR1 ENHRY, CDR2 SYGVKD. CDR3 amino acids: CAISDPSAPDTQYF. CDR3 nucleotides: TGTGCCATCTCTGACCCCTCAGCGCCAGATACGCAGTATTTT.

The CDR3 nucleotides are TGTGCCAGCAGTGTTACCGGGACAGCCGTTTCACCCCTCCACTTT. As protein: CASSVTGTAVSPLHF. The chain carries TRBV2 and TRBJ1-6; 7 bases line up with TRBD1. Looked up from germline, CDR1 is SNHLY and CDR2 is FYNNEI. This CDR3 spans 15 amino acids. Germline trimming cut 4 bases from V and 9 bases from J; bases unmatched to any gene: 9.

A single count supports this clonotype. The chain couples TRBV27 to TRBJ2-1; D might be TRBD2 (6 bases). Judging by the DNA end, TRBJ2-7 fits better; the J call may be wrong. This CDR3 spans 20 amino acids. Germline CDR1 is MNHEY and CDR2 is SMNVEV (reference sequence). The CDR3 DNA reads TGTGCCAGCAGTAGTAATCCGGGACTGAATCTCTTCAGCTCCTACAATGAGCAGTACTTC. It translates to CASSSNPGLNLFSSYNEQYF.